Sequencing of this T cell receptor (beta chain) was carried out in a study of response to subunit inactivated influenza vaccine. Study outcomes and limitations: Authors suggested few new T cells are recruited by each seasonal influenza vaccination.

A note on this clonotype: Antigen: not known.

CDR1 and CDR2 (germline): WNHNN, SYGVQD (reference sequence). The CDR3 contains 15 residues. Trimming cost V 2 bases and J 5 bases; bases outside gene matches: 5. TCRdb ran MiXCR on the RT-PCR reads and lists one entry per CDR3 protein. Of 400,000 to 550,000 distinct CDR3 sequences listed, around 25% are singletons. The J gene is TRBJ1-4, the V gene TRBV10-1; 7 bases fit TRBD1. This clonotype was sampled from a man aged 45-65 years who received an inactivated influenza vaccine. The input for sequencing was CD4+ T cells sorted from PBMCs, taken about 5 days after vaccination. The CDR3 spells CASSEATGINEKLFF. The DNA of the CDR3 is TGCGCCAGCAGTGAGGCGACAGGGATCAATGAAAAACTGTTTTTT.